These T cell receptor beta chains were read from a single sample in a study of blood T cell repertoires in COVID-19. The table came from immunoSEQ multiplex PCR; TCRdb's copy has only in-frame clones and leaves some out. The repertoire holds fewer than 70,000 clones, with about 87% as singletons. The sample comprised peripheral blood. The receptors were sampled from a man in his sixties with active or convalescent COVID-19. Both conserved end residues are part of each CDR3. The D gene is left open where the match is weak. Clone size is not always given. Where it is, it says once, few, many or a class for expanded clones.

d_gene | j_gene | abundance | v_gene | CDR3aa | CDR3nt
NA | TRBJ1-3 | NA | TRBV9 | CASSVARDGNTIYF | TGTGCCAGCAGCGTAGCCCGCGATGGAAACACCATATATTTT
NA | TRBJ1-2 | NA | TRBV6-2/TRBV6-3 | CASSYGQYGYTF | TGTGCCAGCAGTTATGGACAGTATGGCTACACCTTC
NA | TRBJ2-2 | NA | TRBV3-1/TRBV3-2 | CASSRGAGASAGELFF | TGTGCCAGCAGCCGGGGGGCGGGAGCGTCAGCCGGGGAGCTGTTTTTT
TRBD2 | TRBJ2-1 | NA | TRBV24-1 | CATSDFGGTSGRYEQFF | TGTGCCACCAGTGATTTCGGAGGGACTAGCGGGAGGTATGAGCAGTTCTTC
NA | TRBJ1-6 | few | TRBV7-2 | CASSFTAGGGLNSPLHF | TGTGCCAGCAGCTTCACCGCCGGGGGGGGGCTAAATTCACCCCTCCACTTT
NA | TRBJ2-7 | NA | TRBV7-8 | CASSPHSYEQYF | TGTGCCAGCAGCCCCCACTCCTACGAGCAGTACTTC
TRBD2 | TRBJ2-7 | NA | TRBV27 | CASRGAGLAASYEQYF | TGTGCCAGCAGGGGGGCCGGACTAGCGGCTTCCTACGAGCAGTACTTC
NA | TRBJ1-4 | NA | TRBV18 | CASSTDSNEKLFF | TGTGCCAGCTCAACGGACAGTAATGAAAAACTGTTTTTT
NA | TRBJ2-2 | NA | TRBV6-5 | CASSYEARPNTGELFF | TGTGCCAGCAGTTACGAGGCCAGACCGAACACCGGGGAGCTGTTTTTT
NA | TRBJ2-2 | once | TRBV7-7 | CASSLDGGRVETGELFF | TGTGCCAGCAGCTTAGACGGTGGCAGGGTAGAAACCGGGGAGCTGTTTTTT
TRBD1 | TRBJ1-1 | NA | TRBV3-1/TRBV3-2 | CASSQAQGASVAEAFF | TGTGCCAGCAGCCAAGCGCAGGGGGCATCGGTGGCTGAAGCTTTCTTT
NA | TRBJ2-7 | NA | TRBV30 | CACTNSPGGEQYF | TGTGCCTGTACCAATTCCCCAGGAGGTGAGCAGTACTTC
NA | TRBJ1-2 | NA | TRBV24-1 | CATSDFSAGSDGYTF | TGTGCCACCAGTGATTTTAGTGCAGGGTCCGATGGCTACACCTTC
TRBD1 | TRBJ1-2 | NA | TRBV15 | CATSRADRGRYGYGYTF | TGTGCCACCAGCAGAGCCGACAGGGGGCGGTATGGCTATGGCTACACCTTC
NA | TRBJ2-3 | NA | TRBV2 | CASSYTGDTQYF | TGTGCCAGCAGCTACACGGGGGATACGCAGTATTTT
TRBD2 | TRBJ2-3 | NA | TRBV4-2 | CASSQDRKRGVPGDTQYF | TGTGCCAGCAGCCAAGATCGGAAGCGGGGGGTACCGGGTGATACGCAGTATTTT
TRBD2 | TRBJ2-3 | NA | TRBV3-1/TRBV3-2 | CASSPLGLAGADTQYF | TGTGCCAGCAGCCCCCTGGGACTAGCGGGGGCGGATACGCAGTATTTT
NA | TRBJ2-2 | NA | TRBV6-1 | CASSEALYAVVRTGELFF | TGTGCCAGCAGTGAAGCGCTATACGCCGTGGTCCGGACCGGGGAGCTGTTTTTT
NA | TRBJ1-3 | once | TRBV9 | CASSVGERTSLGNTIYF | TGTGCCAGCAGCGTCGGGGAAAGAACCTCTCTGGGAAACACCATATATTTT
TRBD2 | TRBJ2-3 | NA | TRBV5-1 | CASSLDGGGAGDTQYF | TGCGCCAGCAGCTTGGACGGCGGGGGGGCTGGAGATACGCAGTATTTT
TRBD1 | TRBJ2-3 | few | TRBV4-1 | CASSWGTGRDDTQYF | TGCGCCAGCAGCTGGGGGACAGGGAGAGATGATACGCAGTATTTT